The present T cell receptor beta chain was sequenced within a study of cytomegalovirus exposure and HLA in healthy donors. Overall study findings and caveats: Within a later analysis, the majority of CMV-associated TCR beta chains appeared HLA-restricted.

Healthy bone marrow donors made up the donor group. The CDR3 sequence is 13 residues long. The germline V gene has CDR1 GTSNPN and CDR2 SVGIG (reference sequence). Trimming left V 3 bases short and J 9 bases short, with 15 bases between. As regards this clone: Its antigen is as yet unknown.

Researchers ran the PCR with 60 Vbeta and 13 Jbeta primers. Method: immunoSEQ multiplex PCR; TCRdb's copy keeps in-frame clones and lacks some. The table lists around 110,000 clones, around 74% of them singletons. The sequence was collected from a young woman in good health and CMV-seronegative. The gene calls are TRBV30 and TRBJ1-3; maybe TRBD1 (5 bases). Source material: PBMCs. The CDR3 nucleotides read TGTGCCTGGAGCCCGACAGCCCGGTCCACCATATATTTT. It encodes CAWSPTARSTIYF.